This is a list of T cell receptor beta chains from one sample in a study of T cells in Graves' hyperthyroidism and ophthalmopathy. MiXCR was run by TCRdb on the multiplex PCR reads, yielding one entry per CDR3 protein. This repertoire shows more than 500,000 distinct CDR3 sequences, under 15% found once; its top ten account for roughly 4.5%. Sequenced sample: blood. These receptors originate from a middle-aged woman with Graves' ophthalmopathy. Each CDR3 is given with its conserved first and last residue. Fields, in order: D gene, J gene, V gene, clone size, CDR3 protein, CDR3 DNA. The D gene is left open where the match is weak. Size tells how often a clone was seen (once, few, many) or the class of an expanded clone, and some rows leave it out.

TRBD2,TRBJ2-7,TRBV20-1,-,CSARAGGAGVYEQYF,TGCAGTGCTAGGGCGGGGGGAGCGGGAGTTTACGAGCAGTACTTC
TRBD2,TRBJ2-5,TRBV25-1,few,CASSAQLAGETQYF,TGTGCCAGCAGTGCTCAACTAGCGGGAGAGACCCAGTACTTC
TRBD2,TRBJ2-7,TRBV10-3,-,CAISDQAGSSYEQYF,TGTGCCATCAGTGACCAAGCGGGGAGCTCCTACGAGCAGTACTTC
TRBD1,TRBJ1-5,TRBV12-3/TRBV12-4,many,CASSSDRGVRNQPQHF,TGTGCCAGCAGTTCGGACAGGGGAGTTCGCAATCAGCCCCAGCATTTT
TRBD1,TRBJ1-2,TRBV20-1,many,CSAATGTRGYTF,TGCAGTGCCGCGACAGGGACTCGAGGCTACACCTTC
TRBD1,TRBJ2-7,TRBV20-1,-,CSARRDRGREQYF,TGCAGTGCTAGGAGGGACAGGGGAAGGGAGCAGTACTTC
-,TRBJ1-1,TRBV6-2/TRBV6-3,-,CASISRRMNTEAFF,TGTGCCAGCATTTCCCGGCGGATGAACACTGAAGCTTTCTTT
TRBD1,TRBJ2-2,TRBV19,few,CASSRGTGQANTGELFF,TGTGCCAGTAGTAGGGGGACAGGGCAAGCGAACACCGGGGAGCTGTTTTTT
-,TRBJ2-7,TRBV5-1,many,CASSLNRAGYEQYF,TGCGCCAGCAGCTTAAACAGGGCTGGCTACGAGCAGTACTTC
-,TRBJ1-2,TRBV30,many,CAWSRGRANYGYTF,TGTGCCTGGAGTAGGGGCAGAGCTAACTATGGCTACACCTTC
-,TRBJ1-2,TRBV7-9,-,CASSTQTDYGYTF,TGTGCCAGCAGCACCCAAACGGATTATGGCTACACCTTC
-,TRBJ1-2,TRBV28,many,CASGGLSYTF,TGTGCCAGCGGCGGACTTAGCTACACCTTC
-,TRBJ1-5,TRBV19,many,CASSIMPASNQPQHF,TGTGCCAGTAGTATTATGCCAGCAAGCAATCAGCCCCAGCATTTT
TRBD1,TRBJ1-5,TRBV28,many,CVSGTGEQPQHF,TGTGTATCGGGGACAGGGGAACAGCCCCAGCATTTT
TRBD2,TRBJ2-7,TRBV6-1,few,CASSETPRGDEQYF,TGTGCCAGCAGTGAAACGCCCCGGGGGGACGAGCAGTACTTC
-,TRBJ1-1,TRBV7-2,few,CASSLAREDTEAFF,TGTGCCAGCAGCTTAGCTAGGGAGGACACTGAAGCTTTCTTT
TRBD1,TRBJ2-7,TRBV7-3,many,CASSRYRGYEQYF,TGTGCCAGCAGCCGATACAGGGGCTACGAGCAGTACTTC
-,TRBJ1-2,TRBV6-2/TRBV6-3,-,CASSYSQGIGGYTF,TGTGCCAGCAGTTACTCGCAGGGAATAGGTGGCTACACCTTC
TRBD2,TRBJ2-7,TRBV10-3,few,CATNYGTRSYEQYF,TGTGCCACAAACTACGGGACTAGAAGCTACGAGCAGTACTTC
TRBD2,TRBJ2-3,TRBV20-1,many,CSARGLAGETDTQYF,TGCAGTGCTAGAGGACTAGCGGGAGAAACAGATACGCAGTATTTT
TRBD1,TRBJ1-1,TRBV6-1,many,CASTDRAGPPEAFF,TGTGCCAGCACCGACAGGGCCGGGCCACCTGAAGCTTTCTTT
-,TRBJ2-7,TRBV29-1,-,CSVATVHSYEQYF,TGCAGCGTTGCGACAGTACACTCCTACGAGCAGTACTTC
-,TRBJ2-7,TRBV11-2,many,CASSLSTHTSYEQYF,TGTGCCAGCAGCTTAAGTACTCACACCTCCTACGAGCAGTACTTC
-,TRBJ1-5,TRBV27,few,CASSLSSGYSQHF,TGTGCCAGCAGTTTATCGTCAGGGTATTCCCAGCATTTT
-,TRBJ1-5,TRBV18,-,CASSPQDGDQPQHF,TGTGCCAGCTCACCACAGGACGGGGATCAGCCCCAGCATTTT
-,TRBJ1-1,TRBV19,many,CASSISAATNTEAFF,TGTGCCAGTAGTATCTCGGCAGCAACGAACACTGAAGCTTTCTTT
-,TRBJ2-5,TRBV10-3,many,CAIPRLGLYQETQYF,TGTGCCATCCCCCGCTTGGGCTTGTACCAAGAGACCCAGTACTTC
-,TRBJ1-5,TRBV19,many,CASSIDQGQPQHF,TGTGCCAGTAGTATAGATCAAGGTCAGCCCCAGCATTTT
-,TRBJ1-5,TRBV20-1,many,CSARDIGGEGNQPQHF,TGCAGTGCTAGAGATATCGGTGGGGAGGGCAATCAGCCCCAGCATTTT
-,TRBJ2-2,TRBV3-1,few,CASSQADRIGNGELFF,TGTGCCAGCAGCCAAGCAGACAGGATCGGAAACGGGGAGCTGTTTTTT
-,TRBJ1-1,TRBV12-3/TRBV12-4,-,CASSPHNEAFF,TGTGCCAGCAGTCCACACAATGAAGCTTTCTTT
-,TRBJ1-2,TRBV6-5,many,CASSYSSSGRGGYTF,TGTGCCAGCAGTTACTCGTCATCGGGGCGGGGTGGCTACACCTTC
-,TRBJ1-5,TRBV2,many,CASRSEYSNQPQHF,TGTGCCAGCCGGTCGGAATATAGCAATCAGCCCCAGCATTTT
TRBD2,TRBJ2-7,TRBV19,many,CASRLAGAAREQYF,TGTGCCAGCAGACTAGCGGGAGCCGCGAGAGAGCAGTACTTC
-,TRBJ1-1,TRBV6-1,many,CASSSRGGATEAFF,TGTGCCAGCAGTAGCAGGGGAGGGGCCACTGAAGCTTTCTTT
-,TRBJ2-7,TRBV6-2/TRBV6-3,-,CASQQVDLYEQYF,TGTGCCAGCCAACAGGTAGACCTCTACGAGCAGTACTTC
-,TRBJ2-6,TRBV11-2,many,CASSVEGGSGANVLTF,TGTGCCAGCAGCGTTGAGGGGGGTTCTGGGGCCAACGTCCTGACTTTC
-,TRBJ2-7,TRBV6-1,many,CASGKAFISYEQYF,TGTGCCAGCGGGAAGGCATTTATCTCCTACGAGCAGTACTTC
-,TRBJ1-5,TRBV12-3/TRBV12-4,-,CASSFAEASNQPQHF,TGTGCCAGCAGTTTTGCGGAAGCTAGCAATCAGCCCCAGCATTTT
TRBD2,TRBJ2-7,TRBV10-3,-,CATQLAGSSYEQYF,TGTGCCACCCAACTAGCGGGAAGCTCCTACGAGCAGTACTTC
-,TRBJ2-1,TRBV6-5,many,CASRAFMGGGYNEQFF,TGTGCCAGCAGAGCGTTTATGGGGGGTGGGTACAATGAGCAGTTCTTC
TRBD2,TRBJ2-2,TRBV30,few,CAWSVGRTSANTGELFF,TGTGCCTGGAGTGTGGGGAGGACTAGCGCAAACACCGGGGAGCTGTTTTTT
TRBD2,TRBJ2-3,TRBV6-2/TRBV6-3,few,CASTDSLAGDTQYF,TGTGCCAGCACCGACTCGCTAGCGGGAGATACGCAGTATTTT
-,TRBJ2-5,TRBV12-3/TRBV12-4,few,CASSLHRDQETQYF,TGTGCCAGCAGTCTCCACAGAGACCAAGAGACCCAGTACTTC
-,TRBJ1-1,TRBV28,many,CASRSGQNTEAFF,TGTGCCAGCAGAAGCGGACAAAACACTGAAGCTTTCTTT
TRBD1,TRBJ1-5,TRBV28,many,CASSFSTETGQPQHF,TGTGCCAGCAGTTTTTCAACAGAGACAGGGCAGCCCCAGCATTTT
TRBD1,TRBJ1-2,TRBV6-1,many,CASSSRDRVLYGYTF,TGTGCCAGCAGTAGCCGGGACAGGGTACTCTATGGCTACACCTTC
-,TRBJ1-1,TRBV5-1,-,CASSLHGSTEAFF,TGCGCCAGCAGCCTCCACGGTTCCACTGAAGCTTTCTTT
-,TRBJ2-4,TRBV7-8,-,CASSPPPTHVAKNIQYF,TGTGCCAGCAGCCCTCCCCCGACACACGTAGCCAAAAACATTCAGTACTTC
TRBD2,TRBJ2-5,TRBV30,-,CAWSLSLGGPGETQYF,TGTGCCTGGAGTCTTTCTCTGGGAGGGCCGGGGGAGACCCAGTACTTC
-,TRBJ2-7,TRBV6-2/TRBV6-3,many,CASSPTGFPYEQYF,TGTGCCAGCAGCCCTACAGGGTTCCCCTACGAGCAGTACTTC
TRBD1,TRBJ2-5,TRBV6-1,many,CASTSQGWQETQYF,TGTGCCAGCACCTCACAGGGGTGGCAAGAGACCCAGTACTTC
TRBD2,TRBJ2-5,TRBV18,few,CASSPPSGTPKTQYF,TGTGCCAGCTCACCACCTAGCGGGACCCCCAAGACCCAGTACTTC
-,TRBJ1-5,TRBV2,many,CASSEGRVRNQPQHF,TGTGCCAGCAGCGAGGGCAGAGTTCGTAATCAGCCCCAGCATTTT
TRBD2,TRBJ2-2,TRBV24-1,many,CATSDFVFGLAGGPGTGELFF,TGTGCCACCAGTGATTTCGTTTTTGGTCTAGCGGGAGGGCCCGGCACCGGGGAGCTGTTTTTT
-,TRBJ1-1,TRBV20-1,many,CSALTYGRNTEAFF,TGCAGTGCCCTAACGTATGGGAGGAACACTGAAGCTTTCTTT